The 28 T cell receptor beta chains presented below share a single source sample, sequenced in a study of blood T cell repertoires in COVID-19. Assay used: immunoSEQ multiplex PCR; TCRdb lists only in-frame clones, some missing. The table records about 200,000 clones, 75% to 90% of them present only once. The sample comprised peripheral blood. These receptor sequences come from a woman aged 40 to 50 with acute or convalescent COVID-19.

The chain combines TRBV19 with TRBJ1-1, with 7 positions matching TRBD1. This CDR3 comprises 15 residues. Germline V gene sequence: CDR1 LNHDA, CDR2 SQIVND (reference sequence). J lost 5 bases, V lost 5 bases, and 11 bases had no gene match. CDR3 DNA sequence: TGTGCCAGTAGTGCTAGACAGGGCAGTTTGACTGAAGCTTTCTTT. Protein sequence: CASSARQGSLTEAFF.

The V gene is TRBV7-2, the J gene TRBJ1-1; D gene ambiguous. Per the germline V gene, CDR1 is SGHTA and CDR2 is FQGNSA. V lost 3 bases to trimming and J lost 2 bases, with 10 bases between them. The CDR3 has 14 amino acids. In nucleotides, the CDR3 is TGTGCCAGCAGCTTCCGGGATTCCAACACTGAAGCTTTCTTT. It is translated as CASSFRDSNTEAFF.

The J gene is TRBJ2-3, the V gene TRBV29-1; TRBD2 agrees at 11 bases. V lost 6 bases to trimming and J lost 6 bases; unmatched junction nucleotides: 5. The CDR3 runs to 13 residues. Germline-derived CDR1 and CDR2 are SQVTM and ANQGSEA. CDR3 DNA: TGCAGCGTGACTAGCGGGATCGGGGATACGCAGTATTTT. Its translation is CSVTSGIGDTQYF.

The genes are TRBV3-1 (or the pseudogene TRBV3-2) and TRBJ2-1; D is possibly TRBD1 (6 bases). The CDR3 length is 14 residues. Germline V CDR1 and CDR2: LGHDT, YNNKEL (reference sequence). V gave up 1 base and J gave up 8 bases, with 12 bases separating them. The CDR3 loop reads CASSQGTGLDEQFF. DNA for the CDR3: TGTGCCAGCAGCCAAGGAACAGGGCTCGATGAGCAGTTCTTC.

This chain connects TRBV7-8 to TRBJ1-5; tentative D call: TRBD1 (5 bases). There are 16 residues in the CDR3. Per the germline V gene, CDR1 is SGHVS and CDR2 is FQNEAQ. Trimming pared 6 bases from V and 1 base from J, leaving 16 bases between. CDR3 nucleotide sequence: TGTGCCAGCAGGTATCGCAGGGATGTAAGCAATCAGCCCCAGCATTTT. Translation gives CASRYRRDVSNQPQHF. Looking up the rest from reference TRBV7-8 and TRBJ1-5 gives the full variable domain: GAGVSQSPRYKVAKRGQDVALRCDPISGHVSLFWYQQALGQGPEFLTYFQNEAQLDKSGLPSDRFFAERPEGSVSTLKIQRTQQEDSAVYLCASRYRRDVSNQPQHFGDGTRLSIL.

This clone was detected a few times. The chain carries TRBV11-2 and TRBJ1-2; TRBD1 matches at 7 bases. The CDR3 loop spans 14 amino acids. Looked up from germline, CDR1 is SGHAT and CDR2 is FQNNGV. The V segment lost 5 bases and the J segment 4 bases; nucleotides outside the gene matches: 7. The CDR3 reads CASSQQGTRYGYTF. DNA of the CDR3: TGTGCCAGCAGCCAACAGGGGACGCGCTATGGCTACACCTTC.

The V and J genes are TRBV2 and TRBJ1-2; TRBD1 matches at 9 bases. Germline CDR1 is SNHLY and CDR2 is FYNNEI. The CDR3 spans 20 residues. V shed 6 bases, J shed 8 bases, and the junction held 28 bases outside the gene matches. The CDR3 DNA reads TGTGCCAGCAGAATCGGATTAGCCTCAAGGGACAGGGCGCCGGATGGGGGCTACACCTTC. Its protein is CASRIGLASRDRAPDGGYTF.

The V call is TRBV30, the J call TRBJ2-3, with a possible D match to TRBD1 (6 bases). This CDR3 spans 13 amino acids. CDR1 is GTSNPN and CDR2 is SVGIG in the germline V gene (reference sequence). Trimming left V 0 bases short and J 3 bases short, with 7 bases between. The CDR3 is CAWSVQGTDTQYF. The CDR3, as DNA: TGTGCCTGGAGTGTCCAGGGGACAGATACGCAGTATTTT.

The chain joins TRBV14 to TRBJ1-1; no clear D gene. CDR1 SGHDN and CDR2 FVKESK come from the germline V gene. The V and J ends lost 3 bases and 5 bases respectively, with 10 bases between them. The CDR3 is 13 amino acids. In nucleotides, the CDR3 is TGTGCCAGCAGCCATCCACTAGGGACTGAAGCTTTCTTT. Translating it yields CASSHPLGTEAFF. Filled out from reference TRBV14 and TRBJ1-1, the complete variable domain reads EAGVTQFPSHSVIEKGQTVTLRCDPISGHDNLYWYRRVMGKEIKFLLHFVKESKQDESGMPNNRFLAERTGGTYSTLKVQPAELEDSGVYFCASSHPLGTEAFFGQGTRLTVV.

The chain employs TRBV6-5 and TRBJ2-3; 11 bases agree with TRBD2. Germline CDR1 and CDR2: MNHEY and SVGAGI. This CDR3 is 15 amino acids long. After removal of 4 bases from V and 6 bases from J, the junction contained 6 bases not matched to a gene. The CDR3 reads CASSLTSGRGDTQYF. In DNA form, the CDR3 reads TGTGCCAGCAGTTTAACTAGCGGGAGAGGTGATACGCAGTATTTT.

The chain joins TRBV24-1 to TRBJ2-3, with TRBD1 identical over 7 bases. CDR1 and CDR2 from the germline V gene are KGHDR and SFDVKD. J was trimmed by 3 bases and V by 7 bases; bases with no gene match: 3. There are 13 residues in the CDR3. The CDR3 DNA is TGTGCCACCAGACAGGGGTTGACAGATACGCAGTATTTT. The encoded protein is CATRQGLTDTQYF.

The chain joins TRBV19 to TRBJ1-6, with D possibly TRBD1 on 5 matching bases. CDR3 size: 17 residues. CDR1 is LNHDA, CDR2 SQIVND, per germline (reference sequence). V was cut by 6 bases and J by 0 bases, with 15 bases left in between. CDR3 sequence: CASREGTISSYNSPLHF. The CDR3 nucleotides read TGTGCCAGTAGGGAGGGGACTATCAGCTCCTATAATTCACCCCTCCACTTT.

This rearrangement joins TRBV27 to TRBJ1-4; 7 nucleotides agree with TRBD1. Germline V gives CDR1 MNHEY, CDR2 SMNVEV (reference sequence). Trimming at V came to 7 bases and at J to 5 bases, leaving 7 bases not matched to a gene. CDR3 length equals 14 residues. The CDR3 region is CASKTGQSNEKLFF. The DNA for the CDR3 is TGTGCCAGCAAGACGGGACAGAGCAATGAAAAACTGTTTTTT.

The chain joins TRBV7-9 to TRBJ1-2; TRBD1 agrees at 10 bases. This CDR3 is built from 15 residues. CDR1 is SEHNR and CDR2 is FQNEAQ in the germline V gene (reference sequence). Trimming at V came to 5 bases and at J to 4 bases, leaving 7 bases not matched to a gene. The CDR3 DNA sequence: TGTGCCAGCAGCGTACCCGGGACAGGGGTCTATGGCTACACCTTC. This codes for CASSVPGTGVYGYTF.

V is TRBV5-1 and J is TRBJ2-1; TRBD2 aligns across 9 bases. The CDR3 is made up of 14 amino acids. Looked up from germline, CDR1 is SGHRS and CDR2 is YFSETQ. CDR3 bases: TGCCCCCGCCGCGGCGGGGGGGCTTGGGATGAGCAGTTCTTC. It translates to CPRRGGGAWDEQFF.

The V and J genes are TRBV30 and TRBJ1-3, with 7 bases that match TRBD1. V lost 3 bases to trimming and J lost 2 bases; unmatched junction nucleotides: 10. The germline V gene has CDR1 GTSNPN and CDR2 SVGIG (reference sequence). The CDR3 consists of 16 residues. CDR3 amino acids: CAWRDRQGKPGNTIYF. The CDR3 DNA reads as TGTGCCTGGAGGGACCGACAGGGCAAGCCTGGAAACACCATATATTTT.

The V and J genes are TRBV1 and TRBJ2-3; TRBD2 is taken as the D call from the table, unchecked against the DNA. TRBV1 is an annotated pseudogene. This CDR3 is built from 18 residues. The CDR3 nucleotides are TGCACCAGCAGCCAAGACGTCCCTAGCGGGGATGTGACAGATACGCAGTATTTT. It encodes CTSSQDVPSGDVTDTQYF.

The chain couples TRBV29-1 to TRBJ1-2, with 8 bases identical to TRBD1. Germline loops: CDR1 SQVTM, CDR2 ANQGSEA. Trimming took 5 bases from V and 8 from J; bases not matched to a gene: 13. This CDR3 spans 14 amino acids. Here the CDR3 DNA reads TGCAGCGTTAACGACAGGGGCGATTGGGAGGGCTACACCTTC. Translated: CSVNDRGDWEGYTF.

In nucleotides, the CDR3 is TGTGCCAGCAGTCAACTTGGGACAGGGCCCTATGGCTACACCTTC. It is translated as CASSQLGTGPYGYTF. The chain employs TRBV6-5 and TRBJ1-2, with 9 bases aligning to TRBD1. Germline-derived CDR1 and CDR2 are MNHEY and SVGAGI. This CDR3 spans 15 amino acids. Trimming took 5 bases from V and 4 from J; bases not matched to a gene: 8.

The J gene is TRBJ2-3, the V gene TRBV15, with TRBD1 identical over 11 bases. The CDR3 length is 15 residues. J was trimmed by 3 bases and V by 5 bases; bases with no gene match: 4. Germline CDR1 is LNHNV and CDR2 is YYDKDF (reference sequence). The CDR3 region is CATSERDRGTDTQYF. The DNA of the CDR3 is TGTGCCACCAGCGAACGGGACAGGGGGACAGATACGCAGTATTTT.

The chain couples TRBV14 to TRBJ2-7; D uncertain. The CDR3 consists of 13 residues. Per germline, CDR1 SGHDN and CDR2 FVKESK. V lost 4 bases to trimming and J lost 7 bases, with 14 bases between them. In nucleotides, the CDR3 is TGTGCCAGCAGCCCTTCCCCCAGCAGGGAGCAGTACGTC. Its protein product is CASSPSPSREQYV.

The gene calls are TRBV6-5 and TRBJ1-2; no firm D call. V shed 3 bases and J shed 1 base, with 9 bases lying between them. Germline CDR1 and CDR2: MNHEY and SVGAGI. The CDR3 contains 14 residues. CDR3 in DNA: TGTGCCAGCAGTTATGAGTTTGGTAACTATGGCTACACCTTC. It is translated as CASSYEFGNYGYTF.

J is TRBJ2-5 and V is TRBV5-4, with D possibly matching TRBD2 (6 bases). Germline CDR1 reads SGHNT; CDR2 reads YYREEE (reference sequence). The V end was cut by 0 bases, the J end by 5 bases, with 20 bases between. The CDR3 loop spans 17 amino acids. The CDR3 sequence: CASSLGGRGSGGETQYF. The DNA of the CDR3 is TGTGCCAGCAGCTTGGGAGGACGAGGGTCCGGGGGTGAGACCCAGTACTTC. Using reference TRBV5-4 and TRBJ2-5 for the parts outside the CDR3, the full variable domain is ETGVTQSPTHLIKTRGQQVTLRCSSQSGHNTVSWYQQALGQGPQFIFQYYREEENGRGNFPPRFSGLQFPNYSSELNVNALELDDSALYLCASSLGGRGSGGETQYFGPGTRLLVL.

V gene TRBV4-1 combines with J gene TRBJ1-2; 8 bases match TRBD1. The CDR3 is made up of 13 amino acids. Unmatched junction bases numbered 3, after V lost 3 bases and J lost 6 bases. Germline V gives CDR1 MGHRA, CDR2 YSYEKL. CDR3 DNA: TGCGCCAGCAGCCAGTTGGACAGGGATGGCTACACCTTC. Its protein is CASSQLDRDGYTF.

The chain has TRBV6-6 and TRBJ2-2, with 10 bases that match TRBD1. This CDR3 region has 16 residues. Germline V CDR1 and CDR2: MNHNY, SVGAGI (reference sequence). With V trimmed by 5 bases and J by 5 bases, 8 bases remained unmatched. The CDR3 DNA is TGTGCCAGCAGTCACGGGGGGACAGGGGAGACCGGGGAGCTGTTTTTT. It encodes CASSHGGTGETGELFF.

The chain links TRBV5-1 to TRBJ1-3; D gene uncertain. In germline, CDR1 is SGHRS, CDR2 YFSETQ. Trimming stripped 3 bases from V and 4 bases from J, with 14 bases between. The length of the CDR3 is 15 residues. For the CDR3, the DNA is TGCGCCAGCAGCTCCTCCGGGTCCGGAGGAAACACCATATATTTT. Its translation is CASSSSGSGGNTIYF.

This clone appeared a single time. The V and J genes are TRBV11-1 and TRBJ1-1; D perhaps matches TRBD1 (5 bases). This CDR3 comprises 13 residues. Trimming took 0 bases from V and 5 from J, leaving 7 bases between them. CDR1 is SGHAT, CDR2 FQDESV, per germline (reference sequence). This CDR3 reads CASSLAEGTEAFF. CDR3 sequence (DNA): TGTGCCAGCAGCTTAGCGGAGGGGACTGAAGCTTTCTTT.

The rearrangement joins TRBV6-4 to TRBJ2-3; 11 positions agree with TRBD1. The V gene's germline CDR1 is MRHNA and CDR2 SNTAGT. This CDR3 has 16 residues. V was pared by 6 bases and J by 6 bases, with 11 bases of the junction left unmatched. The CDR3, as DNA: TGTGCCAGCAGCCTTGGACAGGGGGCACTAGGGGATACGCAGTATTTT. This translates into CASSLGQGALGDTQYF.